This is a list of T cell receptor beta chains from one sample in a study of T-cell memory formation after mild COVID-19. TCRdb passed the 5' RACE reads through MiXCR, listing each CDR3 protein once. Here the sample spans 400,000 to 450,000 distinct CDR3 sequences, 18% being singletons. Sequenced: PBMCs or a T cell subset sorted from them (not recorded which). The receptor source for this set is a man younger than 30 who had mild COVID-19 (a few samples of this study predate the infection). Cell type and time point are not known. CDR3s include the opening cysteine and the closing phenylalanine or tryptophan. D genes are given only for firm matches. Some rows mark clone size as missing; the rest say once, few, many or name a class of expanded clone.

V gene,clone size,D gene,J gene,CDR3 length,CDR3 DNA,CDR3 protein
TRBV6-2/TRBV6-3,few,-,TRBJ1-1,14,TGTGCCAGCAGCTCGCTCCGGGAGAACACTGAAGCTTTCTTT,CASSSLRENTEAFF
TRBV6-2/TRBV6-3,-,-,TRBJ1-5,11,TGTGCCAGCTCCCAGGCGGGGCCCCAGCATTTT,CASSQAGPQHF
TRBV10-2,-,-,TRBJ1-3,16,TGCGCCAGCACTACTGGGTCCCCGGGTCCTGGAAACACCATATATTTT,CASTTGSPGPGNTIYF
TRBV5-5,few,-,TRBJ1-1,12,TGTGCCAGCAGCTTGGGCGGATTTGAAGCTTTCTTT,CASSLGGFEAFF
TRBV11-1,-,-,TRBJ2-3,14,TGTGCCAGCAGCGCGAACGGGGGCCCAGATACGCAGTATTTT,CASSANGGPDTQYF
TRBV7-3,few,-,TRBJ2-1,13,TGTGCCAGCAGCTTAACGCACCGGAATGAGCAGTTCTTC,CASSLTHRNEQFF
TRBV5-1,few,-,TRBJ2-1,15,TGCGCCAGCATCCCGGGGCTAGCTGGCTACAATGAGCAGTTCTTC,CASIPGLAGYNEQFF
TRBV20-1,-,-,TRBJ2-3,14,TGCAGTGCTAGGCCTCCCGGGGCCGGAGATACGCAGTATTTT,CSARPPGAGDTQYF
TRBV3-1,-,-,TRBJ2-1,15,TGTGCCAGCAGCCCCACAGGTCCTTCCTACAATGAGCAGTTCTTC,CASSPTGPSYNEQFF
TRBV7-9,many,-,TRBJ2-7,14,TGTGCCACCTCTTTCCCGGCCAGGGGAAATGAGCAGTACTTC,CATSFPARGNEQYF
TRBV6-2/TRBV6-3,-,-,TRBJ2-7,13,TGTGCCAGCAGTTACTCCCCAGGTTGGGAGCAGTACTTC,CASSYSPGWEQYF
TRBV5-6,few,TRBD1,TRBJ1-2,13,TGTGCCAGCAGCATTAGACAGGGGTATGGCTACACCTTC,CASSIRQGYGYTF
TRBV5-6,few,-,TRBJ1-2,13,TGTGCCAGCAGCTTGGTGGCGGGAAAGGGCTACACCTTC,CASSLVAGKGYTF
TRBV7-9,few,-,TRBJ1-5,13,TGTGCCAGCAGCCCTGCGGGGGCTCAGCCCCAGCATTTT,CASSPAGAQPQHF
TRBV5-4,-,TRBD1,TRBJ2-7,13,TGTGCCAGCAGCCCGTCCCAGGGGGCCGAGCAGTACTTC,CASSPSQGAEQYF
TRBV6-2/TRBV6-3,few,-,TRBJ2-4,13,TGTGCCAGCAGTTACCCAGGGTCGGACATTCAGTACTTC,CASSYPGSDIQYF
TRBV28,few,-,TRBJ1-1,11,TGTGCCAGCAGTAACGCAGGGAAAGCTTTCTTT,CASSNAGKAFF
TRBV19,-,TRBD1,TRBJ1-1,12,TGTGCCAGTCGGGACAGTGACACTGAAGCTTTCTTT,CASRDSDTEAFF
TRBV7-7,-,TRBD2,TRBJ2-5,14,TGTGCCAGCAGCCCATATAGCGGGGAAGAGACCCAGTACTTC,CASSPYSGEETQYF
TRBV12-3/TRBV12-4,-,TRBD2,TRBJ2-5,15,TGTGCCAGCACCCTGACTAGCGGGAGCCAAGAGACCCAGTACTTC,CASTLTSGSQETQYF
TRBV27,many,-,TRBJ2-1,14,TGTGCCAGCAGTTTATTACTCCCGGGGGTCGAGCAGTTCTTC,CASSLLLPGVEQFF
TRBV5-4,-,-,TRBJ2-3,12,TGTGCCAGCAGCTTGGCGGGATGGGAGCAGTATTTT,CASSLAGWEQYF
TRBV6-6,many,TRBD2,TRBJ2-3,19,TGTGCCAGCAGTTATCCCGGACTAGCGGGGGCACCCTTACCAGATACGCAGTATTTT,CASSYPGLAGAPLPDTQYF
TRBV20-1,few,-,TRBJ2-5,12,TGCAGTGCTAGTTCCCGGGGCGGGACCCAGTACTTC,CSASSRGGTQYF
TRBV4-1,many,-,TRBJ1-5,13,TGTGCCAGCAGCCCCGGTGGAAATCAGCCCCAGCATTTT,CASSPGGNQPQHF
TRBV3-1,-,-,TRBJ1-2,15,TGTGCCAGCAGCCAAGAAAGGCGGGGGGACTATGGCTACACCTTC,CASSQERRGDYGYTF
TRBV12-3/TRBV12-4,-,TRBD2,TRBJ2-2,16,TGTGCCAGCAGTTTATCCCTAGCGGGGGCCTCCGGGGAGCTGTTTTTT,CASSLSLAGASGELFF
TRBV5-1,few,TRBD2,TRBJ2-3,16,TGCGCCAGCAGCCACCGAGCGGGGGGGAGCACAGATACGCAGTATTTT,CASSHRAGGSTDTQYF
TRBV24-1,-,-,TRBJ2-5,12,TGTGCCACCAGTGAGGGAAGAGAGACCCAGTACTTC,CATSEGRETQYF
TRBV9,-,-,TRBJ1-1,14,TGTGCCAGCAGCCGACAGAGCATGAACACTGAAGCTTTCTTT,CASSRQSMNTEAFF
TRBV4-3,few,-,TRBJ2-1,11,TGCGCCAGCAGGGGTCCCAATGAGCAGTTCTTC,CASRGPNEQFF
TRBV12-3/TRBV12-4,many,-,TRBJ2-2,14,TGTGCCAGTAGTTTCAGGGGGAACACCGGGGAGCTGTTTTTT,CASSFRGNTGELFF
TRBV4-1,-,-,TRBJ2-5,14,TGCGCCAGCAGCCAAGCCGACGGCCAAGAGACCCAGTACTTC,CASSQADGQETQYF
TRBV20-1,few,TRBD2,TRBJ2-1,14,TGCAGTGCGTGGGTTAGCGGGGGGGACAATGAGCAGTTCTTC,CSAWVSGGDNEQFF
TRBV7-6,many,-,TRBJ2-2,18,TGTGCCAGCAGCTTAGGAGCGGCGGGGCGTTATGACACCGGGGAGCTGTTTTTT,CASSLGAAGRYDTGELFF
TRBV7-2,-,-,TRBJ1-1,14,TGTGCCAGCACCCAGAGCCGGGGATTCGCTGAAGCTTTCTTT,CASTQSRGFAEAFF
TRBV5-1,-,-,TRBJ1-1,15,TGCGCCAGCAGCTCGCGCCTAGGGACGGGAACTGAAGCTTTCTTT,CASSSRLGTGTEAFF
TRBV7-6,few,TRBD2,TRBJ2-2,15,TGTGCCAGCAGCTTAACGGGGGGTCCCGCCGGGGAGCTGTTTTTT,CASSLTGGPAGELFF
TRBV24-1,-,TRBD2,TRBJ2-1,16,TGTGCCACCAGTGTCCTAGGGCTAGCGGGAAACAATGAGCAGTTCTTC,CATSVLGLAGNNEQFF
TRBV19,many,TRBD1,TRBJ1-6,18,TGTGCCAGTAGCGGGACAGGGGGCGATTGGCCCTATAATTCACCCCTCCACTTT,CASSGTGGDWPYNSPLHF
TRBV20-1,-,-,TRBJ1-1,15,TGCAGTGCTAGAGATCTGAGAGGGGGTCATACTGAAGCTTTCTTT,CSARDLRGGHTEAFF
TRBV4-3,few,-,TRBJ2-5,17,TGCGCCAGCAGCCAAGATTTGGGGTATATGCCGGGAGAGACCCAGTACTTC,CASSQDLGYMPGETQYF
TRBV7-9,-,-,TRBJ2-5,15,TGTGCCAGCAGCTCCCTAAACCCAATTCAAGAGACCCAGTACTTC,CASSSLNPIQETQYF
TRBV7-9,many,-,TRBJ1-1,15,TGTGCCAGCAGCTTTAAACGGATGATGAACACTGAAGCTTTCTTT,CASSFKRMMNTEAFF
TRBV23-1,-,TRBD2,TRBJ2-3,21,TGCGCCAGCAGTCAATTTGGACACCGCAAGCGGGGGTCCTTTAGCACAGATACGCAGTATTTT,CASSQFGHRKRGSFSTDTQYF
TRBV5-1,-,TRBD1,TRBJ1-5,15,TGCGCCAGCAGCTTCGGGACAGCCCCTAATCAGCCCCAGCATTTT,CASSFGTAPNQPQHF
TRBV20-1,-,-,TRBJ1-1,13,TGCAGTGCCCTGACACCCGTTGACACTGAAGCTTTCTTT,CSALTPVDTEAFF